This T cell receptor (beta chain) emerged from a study of blood T cell repertoires in COVID-19. Study at large: Samples representing acute and convalescent COVID-19 were sourced from the United States, Italy and Spain. PBMCs, B-cell-depleted T cells, or T cells were the source of the cDNA or gDNA that made up the material.

Under the authors' procedure: Reference gene primer amplification gave estimated nucleated cell counts. The data were produced by immunoSEQ multiplex PCR, yet TCRdb's version contains in-frame clones alone and is incomplete. The V and J calls and clone size are taken from that table; D and trimming were inferred from the DNA. Of roughly 50,000 clones in the sample, more than 70% were seen once. The TCR was taken from a woman in her fifties or sixties with acute or convalescent COVID-19. Sequenced input: peripheral blood.

The CDR3 coding sequence is TGTGCCAGCAGCCAAGGACTAGCGGGGAACAATGAGCAGTTCTTC. Protein product: CASSQGLAGNNEQFF. The chain is built from TRBV7-2 and TRBJ2-1, with 12 positions matching TRBD2. J gave up 5 bases and V 5 bases, and 4 bases lay outside the gene matches. This CDR3 has 15 amino acids. Germline values: CDR1 SGHTA, CDR2 FQGNSA.